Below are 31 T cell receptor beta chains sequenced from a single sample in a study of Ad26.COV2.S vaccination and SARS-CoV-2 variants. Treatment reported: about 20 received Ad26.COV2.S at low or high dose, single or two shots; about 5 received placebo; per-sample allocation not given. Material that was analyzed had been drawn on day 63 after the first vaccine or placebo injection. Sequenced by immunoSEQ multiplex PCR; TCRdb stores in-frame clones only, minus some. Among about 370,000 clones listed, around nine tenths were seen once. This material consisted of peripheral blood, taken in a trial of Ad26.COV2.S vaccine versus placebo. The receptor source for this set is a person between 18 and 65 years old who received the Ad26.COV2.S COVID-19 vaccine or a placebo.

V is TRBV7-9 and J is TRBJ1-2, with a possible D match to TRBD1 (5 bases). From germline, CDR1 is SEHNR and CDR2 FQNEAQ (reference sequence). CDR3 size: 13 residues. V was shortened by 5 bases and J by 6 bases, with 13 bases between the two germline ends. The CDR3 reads CASSVAGQDGYTF. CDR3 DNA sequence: TGTGCCAGCAGCGTCGCAGGGCAGGATGGCTACACCTTC. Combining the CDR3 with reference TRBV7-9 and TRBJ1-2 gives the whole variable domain DTGVSQNPRHKITKRGQNVTFRCDPISEHNRLYWYRQTLGQGPEFLTYFQNEAQLEKSRLLSDRFSAERPKGSFSTLEIQRTEQGDSAMYLCASSVAGQDGYTFGSGTRLTVV.

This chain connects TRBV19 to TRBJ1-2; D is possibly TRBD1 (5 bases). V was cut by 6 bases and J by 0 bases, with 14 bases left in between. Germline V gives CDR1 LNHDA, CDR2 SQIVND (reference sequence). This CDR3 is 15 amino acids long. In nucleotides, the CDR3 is TGTGCCAGTAGGAGCCCGACAGAAGCTAACTATGGCTACACCTTC. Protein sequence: CASRSPTEANYGYTF.

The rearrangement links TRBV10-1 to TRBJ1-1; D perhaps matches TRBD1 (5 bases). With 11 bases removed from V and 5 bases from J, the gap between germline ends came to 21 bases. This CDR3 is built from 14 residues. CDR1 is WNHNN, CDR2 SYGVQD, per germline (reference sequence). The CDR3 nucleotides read TGCGCCTCTCAGTCCGGTGGGGGAAGAACTGAAGCTTTCTTT. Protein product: CASQSGGGRTEAFF.

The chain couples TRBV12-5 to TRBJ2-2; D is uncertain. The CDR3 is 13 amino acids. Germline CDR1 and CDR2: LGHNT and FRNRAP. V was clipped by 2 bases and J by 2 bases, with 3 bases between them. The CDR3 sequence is CASGLPNTGELFF. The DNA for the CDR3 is TGTGCTAGTGGTTTGCCAAACACCGGGGAGCTGTTTTTT.

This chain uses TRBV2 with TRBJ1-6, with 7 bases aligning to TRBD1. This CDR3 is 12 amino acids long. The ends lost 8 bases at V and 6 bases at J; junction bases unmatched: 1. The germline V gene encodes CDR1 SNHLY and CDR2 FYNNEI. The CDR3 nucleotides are TGTGCCAGCCAGGGGGTTAATTCACCCCTCCACTTT. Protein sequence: CASQGVNSPLHF.

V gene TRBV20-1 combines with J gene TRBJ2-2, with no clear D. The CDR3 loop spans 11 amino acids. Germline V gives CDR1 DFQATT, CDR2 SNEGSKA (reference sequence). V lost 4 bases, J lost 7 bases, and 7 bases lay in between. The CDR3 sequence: CSAISLGELFF. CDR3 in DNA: TGCAGTGCTATCTCCCTCGGGGAGCTGTTTTTT.

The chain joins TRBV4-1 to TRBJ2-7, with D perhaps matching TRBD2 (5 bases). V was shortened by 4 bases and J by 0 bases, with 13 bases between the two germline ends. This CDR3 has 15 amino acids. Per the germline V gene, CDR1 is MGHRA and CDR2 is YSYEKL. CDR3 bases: TGCGCCAGCAGCCCCCGGACGGGGAGCTCCTACGAGCAGTACTTC. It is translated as CASSPRTGSSYEQYF.

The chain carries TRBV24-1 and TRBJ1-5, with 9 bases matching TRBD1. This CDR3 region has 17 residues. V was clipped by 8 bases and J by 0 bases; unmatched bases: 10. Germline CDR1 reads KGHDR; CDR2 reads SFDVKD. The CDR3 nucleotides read TGTGCCACCATTATGGACAGGGGAGAACCTAGCAATCAGCCCCAGCATTTT. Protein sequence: CATIMDRGEPSNQPQHF.

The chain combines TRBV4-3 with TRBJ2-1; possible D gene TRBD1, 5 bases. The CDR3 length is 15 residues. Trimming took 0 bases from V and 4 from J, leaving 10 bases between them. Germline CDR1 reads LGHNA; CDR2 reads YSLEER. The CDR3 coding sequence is TGCGCCAGCAGCCAAGAGGGGCTAGTATACAATGAGCAGTTCTTC. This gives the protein CASSQEGLVYNEQFF.

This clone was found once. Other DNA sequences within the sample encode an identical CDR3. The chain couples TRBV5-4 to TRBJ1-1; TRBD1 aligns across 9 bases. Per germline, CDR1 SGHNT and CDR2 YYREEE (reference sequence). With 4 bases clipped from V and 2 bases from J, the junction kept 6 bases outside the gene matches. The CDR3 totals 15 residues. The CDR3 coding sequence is TGTGCCAGCAGCCTCCCGGGACAGGGTAACACTGAAGCTTTCTTT. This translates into CASSLPGQGNTEAFF.

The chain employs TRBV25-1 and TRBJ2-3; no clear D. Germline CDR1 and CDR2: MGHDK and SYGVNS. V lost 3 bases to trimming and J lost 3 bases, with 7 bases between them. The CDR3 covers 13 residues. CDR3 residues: CASSEGSTDTQYF. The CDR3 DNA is TGTGCCAGCAGTGAGGGCAGTACAGATACGCAGTATTTT.

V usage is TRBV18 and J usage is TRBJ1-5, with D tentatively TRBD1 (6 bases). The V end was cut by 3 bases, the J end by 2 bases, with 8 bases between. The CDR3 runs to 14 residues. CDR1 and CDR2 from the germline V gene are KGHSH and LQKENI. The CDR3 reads CASSPGARNQPQHF. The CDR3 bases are TGTGCCAGCTCACCGGGGGCCCGCAATCAGCCCCAGCATTTT.

The CDR3 DNA reads TGTGCCAGCAGCTTCCGGGGCCTCAATCAGCCCCAGCATTTT. Translation gives CASSFRGLNQPQHF. The gene calls are TRBV7-8 and TRBJ1-5; perhaps TRBD1 as D (5 bases). This CDR3 is 14 amino acids long. V dropped 3 bases and J dropped 3 bases, with 9 bases sitting between them. CDR1 and CDR2 from the germline V gene are SGHVS and FQNEAQ.

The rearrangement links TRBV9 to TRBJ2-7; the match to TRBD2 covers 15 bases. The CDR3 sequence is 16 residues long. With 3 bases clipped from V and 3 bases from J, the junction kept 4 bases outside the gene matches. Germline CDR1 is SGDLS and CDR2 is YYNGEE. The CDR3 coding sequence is TGTGCCAGCAGCGCGGGACTAGCGGGGGGTAGCTACGAGCAGTACTTC. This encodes CASSAGLAGGSYEQYF. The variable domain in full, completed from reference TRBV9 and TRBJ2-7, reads DSGVTQTPKHLITATGQRVTLRCSPRSGDLSVYWYQQSLDQGLQFLIQYYNGEERAKGNILERFSAQQFPDLHSELNLSSLELGDSALYFCASSAGLAGGSYEQYFGPGTRLTVT.

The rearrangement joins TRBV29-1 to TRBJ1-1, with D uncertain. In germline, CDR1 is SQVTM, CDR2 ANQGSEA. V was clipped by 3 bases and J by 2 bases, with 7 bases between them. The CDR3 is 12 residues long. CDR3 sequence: CSVERSNTEAFF. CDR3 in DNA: TGCAGCGTTGAGCGCAGCAACACTGAAGCTTTCTTT.

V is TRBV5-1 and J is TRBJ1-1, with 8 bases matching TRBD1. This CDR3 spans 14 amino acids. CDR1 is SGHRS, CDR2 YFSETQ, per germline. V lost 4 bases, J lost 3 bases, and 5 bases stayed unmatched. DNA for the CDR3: TGCGCCAGCAGCCCGGACAGGGAGGACACTGAAGCTTTCTTT. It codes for CASSPDREDTEAFF.

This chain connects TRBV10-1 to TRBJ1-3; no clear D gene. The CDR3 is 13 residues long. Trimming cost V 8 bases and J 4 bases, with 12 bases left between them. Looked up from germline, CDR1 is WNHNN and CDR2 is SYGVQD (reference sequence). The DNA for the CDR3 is TGCGCCAGCGGCAAATCTGAAGGAAACACCATATATTTT. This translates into CASGKSEGNTIYF.

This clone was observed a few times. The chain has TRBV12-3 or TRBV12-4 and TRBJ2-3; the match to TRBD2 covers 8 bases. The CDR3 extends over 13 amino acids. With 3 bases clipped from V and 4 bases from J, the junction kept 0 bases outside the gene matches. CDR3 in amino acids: CASSFGRADTQYF. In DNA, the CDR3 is TGTGCCAGCAGTTTCGGGAGGGCAGATACGCAGTATTTT.

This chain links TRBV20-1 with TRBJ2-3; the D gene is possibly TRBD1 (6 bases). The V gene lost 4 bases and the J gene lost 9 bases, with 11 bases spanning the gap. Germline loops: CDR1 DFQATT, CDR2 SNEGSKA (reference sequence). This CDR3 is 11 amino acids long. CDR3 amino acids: CSANTGSTQYF. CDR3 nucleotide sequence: TGCAGTGCTAATACAGGGTCCACGCAGTATTTT.

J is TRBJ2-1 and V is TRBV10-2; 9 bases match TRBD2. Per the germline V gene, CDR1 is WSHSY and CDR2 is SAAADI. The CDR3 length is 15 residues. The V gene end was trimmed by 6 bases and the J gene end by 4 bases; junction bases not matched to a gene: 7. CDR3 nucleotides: TGCGCCAGCAGCCACGGGCTAGCGGGGTACAATGAGCAGTTCTTC. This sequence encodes CASSHGLAGYNEQFF.

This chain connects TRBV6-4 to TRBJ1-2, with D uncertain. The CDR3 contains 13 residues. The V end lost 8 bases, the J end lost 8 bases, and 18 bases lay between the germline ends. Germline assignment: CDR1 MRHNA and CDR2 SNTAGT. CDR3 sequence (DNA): TGTGCCAGCCCTTTGTCAAGGGAGATAGGCTACACCTTC. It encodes CASPLSREIGYTF.

The CDR3 DNA follows: TGCGCCAGCAGCCCGGAACAGGGAGTCCGAACTGAAGCTTTCTTT. This translates into CASSPEQGVRTEAFF. The V call is TRBV4-1, the J call TRBJ1-1, with a weak D call TRBD1 (6 bases). V was cut by 4 bases and J by 5 bases, with 17 bases left in between. Germline V gene lookup returns CDR1 MGHRA and CDR2 YSYEKL. This CDR3 region has 15 residues.

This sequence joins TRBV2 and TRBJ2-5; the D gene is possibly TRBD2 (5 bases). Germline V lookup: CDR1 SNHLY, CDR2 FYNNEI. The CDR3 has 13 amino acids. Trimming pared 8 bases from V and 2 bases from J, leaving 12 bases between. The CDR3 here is CASRAPGQETQYF. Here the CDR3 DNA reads TGTGCCAGCCGGGCCCCGGGACAAGAGACCCAGTACTTC.

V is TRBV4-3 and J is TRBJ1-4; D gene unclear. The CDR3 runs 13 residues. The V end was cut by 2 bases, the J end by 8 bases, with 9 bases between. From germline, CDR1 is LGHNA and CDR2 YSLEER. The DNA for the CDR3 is TGCGCCAGCAGCCAACAGAACAGAGAAAAACTGTTTTTT. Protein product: CASSQQNREKLFF.

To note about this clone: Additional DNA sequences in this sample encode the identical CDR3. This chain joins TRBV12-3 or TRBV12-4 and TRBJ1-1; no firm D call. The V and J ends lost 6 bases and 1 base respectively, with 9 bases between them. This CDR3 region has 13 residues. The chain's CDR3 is CASSYRENTEAFF. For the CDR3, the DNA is TGTGCCAGCAGCTACCGGGAGAACACTGAAGCTTTCTTT.

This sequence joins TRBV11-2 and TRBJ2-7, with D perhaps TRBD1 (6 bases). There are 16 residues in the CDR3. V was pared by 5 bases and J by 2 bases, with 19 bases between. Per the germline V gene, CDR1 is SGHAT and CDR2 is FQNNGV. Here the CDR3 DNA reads TGTGCCAGCAGCCCGCTAAGAAGGGACATTCCCTACGAGCAGTACTTC. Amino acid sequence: CASSPLRRDIPYEQYF.

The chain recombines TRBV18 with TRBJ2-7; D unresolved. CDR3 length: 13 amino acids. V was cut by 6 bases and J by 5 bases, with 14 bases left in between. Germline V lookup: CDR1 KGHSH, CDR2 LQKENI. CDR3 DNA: TGTGCCAGCTCGGACGAGGCAGCGAACGAGCAGTACTTC. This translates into CASSDEAANEQYF.

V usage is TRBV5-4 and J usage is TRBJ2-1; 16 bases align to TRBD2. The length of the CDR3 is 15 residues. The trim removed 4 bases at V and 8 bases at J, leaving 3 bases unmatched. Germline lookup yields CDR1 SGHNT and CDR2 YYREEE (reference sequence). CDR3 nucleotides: TGTGCCAGCAGCGTAGGGACTAGCGGGGGGGATGAGCAGTTCTTC. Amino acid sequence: CASSVGTSGGDEQFF.

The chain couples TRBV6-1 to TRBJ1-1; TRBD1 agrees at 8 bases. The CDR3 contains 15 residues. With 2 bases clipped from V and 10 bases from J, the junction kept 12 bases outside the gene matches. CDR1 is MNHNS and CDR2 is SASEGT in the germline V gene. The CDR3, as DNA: TGTGCCAGCAGTGAAAGCTCGGCCAGGGGGCGGGGAGCTTTCTTT. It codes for CASSESSARGRGAFF.

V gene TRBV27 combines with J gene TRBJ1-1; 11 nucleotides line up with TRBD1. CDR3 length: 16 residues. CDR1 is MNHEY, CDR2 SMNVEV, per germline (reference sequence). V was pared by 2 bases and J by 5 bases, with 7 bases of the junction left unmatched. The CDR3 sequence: CASSLGTGGKRTEAFF. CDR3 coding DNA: TGTGCCAGCAGTTTAGGGACAGGGGGAAAAAGGACTGAAGCTTTCTTT.

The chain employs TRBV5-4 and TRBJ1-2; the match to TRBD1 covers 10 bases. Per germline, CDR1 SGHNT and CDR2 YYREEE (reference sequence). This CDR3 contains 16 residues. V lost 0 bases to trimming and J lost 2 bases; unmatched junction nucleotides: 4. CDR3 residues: CASSLVSGQGNYGYTF. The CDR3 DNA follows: TGTGCCAGCAGCTTGGTGTCGGGACAGGGGAACTATGGCTACACCTTC.